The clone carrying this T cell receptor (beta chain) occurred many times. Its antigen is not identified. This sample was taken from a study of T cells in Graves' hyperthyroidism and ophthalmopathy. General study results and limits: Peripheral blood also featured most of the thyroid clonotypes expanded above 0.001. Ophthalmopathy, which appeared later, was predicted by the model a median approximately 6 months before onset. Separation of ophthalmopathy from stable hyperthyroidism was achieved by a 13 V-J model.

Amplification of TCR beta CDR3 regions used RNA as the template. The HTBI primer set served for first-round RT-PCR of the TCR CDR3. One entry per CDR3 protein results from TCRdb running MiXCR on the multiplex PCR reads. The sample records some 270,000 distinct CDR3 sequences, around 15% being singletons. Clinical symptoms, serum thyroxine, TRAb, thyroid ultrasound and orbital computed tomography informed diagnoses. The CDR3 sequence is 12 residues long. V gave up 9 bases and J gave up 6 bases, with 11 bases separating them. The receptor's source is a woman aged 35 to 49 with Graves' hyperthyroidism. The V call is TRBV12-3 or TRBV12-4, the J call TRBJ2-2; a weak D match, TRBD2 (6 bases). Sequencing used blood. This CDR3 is CASFWGAGELFF. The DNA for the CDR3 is TGTGCCAGTTTTTGGGGGGCCGGGGAGCTGTTTTTT.